This T cell receptor (beta chain) was sequenced for a study of blood T cell repertoires in COVID-19. Study details: Sample material is recorded as cDNA or gDNA derived from T cells, B-cell-depleted T cells, or PBMCs.

Source study methods: Quantification of nucleated cells was approximated via reference gene primer amplification. This table comes from immunoSEQ multiplex PCR, and its TCRdb copy is limited to in-frame clones, with some not included. D and trimming were read from the DNA, whereas the V and J calls and clone size are those reported in that table. This sample has about 230,000 clones, with 83% found just once. This CDR3 contains 20 residues. Germline CDR1 SGHRS, CDR2 YFSETQ. Losses at the gene ends were 4 bases for V and 3 bases for J; bases not matched to a gene: 20. The clonotype originates from a woman aged 45-65 years with acute or convalescent COVID-19. The sample comprised peripheral blood. The chain uses TRBV5-1 and TRBJ2-7; TRBD2 aligns across 12 bases. The CDR3 spells CASSPDPQTSGGRKYYEQYF. Here the CDR3 DNA reads TGCGCCAGCAGCCCGGATCCACAGACTAGCGGGGGCCGGAAGTACTACGAGCAGTACTTC. The variable domain in full, with the rest retrieved from reference TRBV5-1 and TRBJ2-7, is KAGVTQTPRYLIKTRGQQVTLSCSPISGHRSVSWYQQTPGQGLQFLFEYFSETQRNKGNFPGRFSGRQFSNSRSEMNVSTLELGDSALYLCASSPDPQTSGGRKYYEQYFGPGTRLTVT.